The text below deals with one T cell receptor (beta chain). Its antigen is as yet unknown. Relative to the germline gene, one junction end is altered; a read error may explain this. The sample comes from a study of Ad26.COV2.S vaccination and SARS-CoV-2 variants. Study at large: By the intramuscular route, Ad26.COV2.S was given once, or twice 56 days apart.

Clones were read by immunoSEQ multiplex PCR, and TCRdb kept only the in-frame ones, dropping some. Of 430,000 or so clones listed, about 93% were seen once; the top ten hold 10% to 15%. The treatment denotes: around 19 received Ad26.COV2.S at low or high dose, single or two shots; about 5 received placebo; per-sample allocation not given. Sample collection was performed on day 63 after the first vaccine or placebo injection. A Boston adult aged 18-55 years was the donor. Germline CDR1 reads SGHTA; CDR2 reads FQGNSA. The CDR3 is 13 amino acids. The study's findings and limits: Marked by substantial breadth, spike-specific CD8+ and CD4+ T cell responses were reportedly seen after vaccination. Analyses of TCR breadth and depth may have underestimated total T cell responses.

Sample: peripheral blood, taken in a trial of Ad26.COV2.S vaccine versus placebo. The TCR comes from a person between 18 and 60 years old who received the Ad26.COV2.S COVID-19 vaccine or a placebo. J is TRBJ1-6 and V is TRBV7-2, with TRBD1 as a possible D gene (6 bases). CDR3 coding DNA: TGTGCCAGCAACTTAGGGGGGACCTCCACCCTCCACTTT. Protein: CASNLGGTSTLHF.